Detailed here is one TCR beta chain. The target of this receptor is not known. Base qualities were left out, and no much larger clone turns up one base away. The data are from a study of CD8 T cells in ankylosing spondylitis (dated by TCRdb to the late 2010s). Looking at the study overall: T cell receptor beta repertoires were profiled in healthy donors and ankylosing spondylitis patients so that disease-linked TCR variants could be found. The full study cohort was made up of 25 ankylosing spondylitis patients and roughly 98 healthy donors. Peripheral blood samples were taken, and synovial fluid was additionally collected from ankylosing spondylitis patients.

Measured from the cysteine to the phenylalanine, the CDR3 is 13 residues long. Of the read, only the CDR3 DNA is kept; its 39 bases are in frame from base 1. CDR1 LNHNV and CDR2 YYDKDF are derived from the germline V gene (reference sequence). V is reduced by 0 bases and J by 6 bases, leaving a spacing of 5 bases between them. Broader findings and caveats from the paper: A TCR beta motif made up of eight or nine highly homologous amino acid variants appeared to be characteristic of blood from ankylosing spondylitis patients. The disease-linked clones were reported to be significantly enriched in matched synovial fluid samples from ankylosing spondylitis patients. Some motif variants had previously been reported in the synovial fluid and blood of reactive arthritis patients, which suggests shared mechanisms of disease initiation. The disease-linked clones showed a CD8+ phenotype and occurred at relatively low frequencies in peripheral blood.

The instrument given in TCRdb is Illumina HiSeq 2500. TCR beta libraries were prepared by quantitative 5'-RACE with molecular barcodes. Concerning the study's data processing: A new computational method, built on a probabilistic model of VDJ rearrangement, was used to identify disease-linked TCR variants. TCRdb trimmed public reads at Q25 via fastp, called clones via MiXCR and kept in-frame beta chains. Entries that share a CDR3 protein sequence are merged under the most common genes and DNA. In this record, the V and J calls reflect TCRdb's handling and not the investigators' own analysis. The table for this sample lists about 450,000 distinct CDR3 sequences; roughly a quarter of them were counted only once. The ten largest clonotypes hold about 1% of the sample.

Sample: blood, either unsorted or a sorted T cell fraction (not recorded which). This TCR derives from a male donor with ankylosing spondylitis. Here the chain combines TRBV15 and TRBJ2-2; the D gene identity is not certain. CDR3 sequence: CATSREVSGELFF. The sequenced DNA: TGTGCCACCAGCAGAGAAGTCTCCGGGGAGCTGTTTTTT.